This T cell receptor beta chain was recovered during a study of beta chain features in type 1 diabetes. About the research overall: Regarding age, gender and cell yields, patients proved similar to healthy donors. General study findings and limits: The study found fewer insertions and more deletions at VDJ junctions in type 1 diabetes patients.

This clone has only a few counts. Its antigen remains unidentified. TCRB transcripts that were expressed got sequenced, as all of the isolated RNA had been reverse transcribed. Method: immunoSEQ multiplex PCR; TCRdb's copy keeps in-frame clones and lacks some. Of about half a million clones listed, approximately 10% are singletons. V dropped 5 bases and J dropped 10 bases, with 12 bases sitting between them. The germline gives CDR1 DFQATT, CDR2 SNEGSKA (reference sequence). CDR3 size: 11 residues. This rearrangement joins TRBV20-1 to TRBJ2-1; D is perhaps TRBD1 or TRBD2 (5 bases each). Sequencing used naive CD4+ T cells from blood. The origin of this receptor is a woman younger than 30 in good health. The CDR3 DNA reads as TGCAGTGCTGACGGGACGCCCGAGCAGTTCTTC. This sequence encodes CSADGTPEQFF.